The 6 T cell receptor beta chains below come from one sample, sequenced in a study of beta chain features in type 1 diabetes. As every portion of the isolated RNA was reverse transcribed, the sequencing read expressed TCRB transcripts. TCRdb keeps only in-frame clones here, not all; method: immunoSEQ multiplex PCR. The table shows hundreds of thousands of clones, with roughly a tenth occurring only once. Antigens for these TCRs are unknown. Study-wide results and caveats: A moderate, significant TCRB CDR3 shortening appeared in type 1 diabetes across four CD4+ subsets.

The specimen was naive CD4+ T cells from blood. The receptors derive from a man aged 25-40 years with type 1 diabetes.

This clone was picked up a small number of times. V usage is TRBV29-1 and J usage is TRBJ1-1, with D tentatively TRBD1 (5 bases). V was shortened by 2 bases and J by 1 base, with 8 bases between the two germline ends. The CDR3 covers 13 residues. Germline V gene data show CDR1 as SQVTM and CDR2 as ANQGSEA. The CDR3 DNA is TGCAGCGTTGAAAGACAGCGGAACACTGAAGCTTTCTTT. As protein: CSVERQRNTEAFF.

The chain has TRBV15 and TRBJ1-5; tentatively, D is TRBD1 (5 bases). Trimming removed 5 bases from V and 0 bases from J, with 17 bases in between. The germline CDR1 and CDR2 sequences are LNHNV and YYDKDF (reference sequence). This CDR3 comprises 17 residues. CDR3 nucleotide sequence: TGTGCCACCAGCCCTCAGAGGGGACTTTATAGCAATCAGCCCCAGCATTTT. It translates to CATSPQRGLYSNQPQHF.

The rearrangement links TRBV5-6 to TRBJ2-1; D may be TRBD1 (5 bases). The CDR3 contains 15 residues. V was pared by 2 bases and J by 6 bases, with 15 bases between. Germline V gene sequence: CDR1 SGHDT, CDR2 YYEEEE. The chain's CDR3 is CASSFGWTQGNEQFF. For the CDR3, the DNA is TGTGCCAGCAGCTTTGGTTGGACCCAGGGCAATGAGCAGTTCTTC.

This clone has more than one count but fewer than ten. The chain carries TRBV5-4 and TRBJ2-1; 15 bases agree with TRBD2. V gave up 4 bases and J gave up 9 bases; unmatched junction bases: 8. Germline loops: CDR1 SGHNT, CDR2 YYREEE (reference sequence). This CDR3 has 16 residues. The CDR3 loop is CASSPGLAGGQGEQFF. The CDR3 coding sequence is TGTGCCAGCAGCCCGGGACTAGCGGGGGGCCAGGGTGAGCAGTTCTTC. Full variable domain (outside the CDR3, taken from reference TRBV5-4 and TRBJ2-1): ETGVTQSPTHLIKTRGQQVTLRCSSQSGHNTVSWYQQALGQGPQFIFQYYREEENGRGNFPPRFSGLQFPNYSSELNVNALELDDSALYLCASSPGLAGGQGEQFFGPGTRLTVL.

This clone was found a few times. The J gene is TRBJ2-7, the V gene TRBV7-9; possible D gene TRBD1, 6 bases. The germline V and J ends were trimmed by 3 bases and 6 bases, with 24 bases remaining between them. The CDR3 consists of 17 residues. Per the germline V gene, CDR1 is SEHNR and CDR2 is FQNEAQ (reference sequence). This chain's CDR3 is CASSFSGQSGAFGEQYF. As DNA, the CDR3 is TGTGCCAGCAGCTTCTCCGGACAGTCCGGAGCTTTCGGCGAGCAGTACTTC.

V is TRBV13 and J is TRBJ1-4; D gene uncertain. The CDR3 extends over 14 amino acids. Trimming stripped 2 bases from V and 8 bases from J, with 12 bases between. Germline loops: CDR1 PRHDT, CDR2 FYEKMQ (reference sequence). The CDR3 nucleotides are TGTGCCAGCAGCTTACGTCGGGAGGGAGAAAAACTGTTTTTT. As protein: CASSLRREGEKLFF.